This TCR beta chain was observed in a study of siplizumab effects on memory and regulatory T cells. Between the trimmed V and J ends, which lost 4 bases and 2 bases, there was a span of 11 bases. CDR1 and CDR2 (germline): SGHTA, FQGNSA. The CDR3 is 14 residues long. Points from the study as a whole: The majority of clones, roughly 75-95% of proliferating CD4+ or CD8+ clones, lacked an assignable naive or memory phenotype.

Approximately 100,000 TCR templates per sample were assayed. This table comes from immunoSEQ multiplex PCR, and its TCRdb copy is limited to in-frame clones, with some not included. This table has about 120,000 clones, around 95% appearing once. This clone was seen once. Antigen unknown. The chain joins TRBV7-2 to TRBJ1-2, with D unclear. Source material: non-Treg CD4+ T cells sorted from blood. The receptor comes from a human donor in good health. CDR3 coding DNA: TGTGCCAGCAGCTCGCGGATAGACAACTATGGCTACACCTTC. The encoded protein is CASSSRIDNYGYTF.